This T cell receptor (beta chain) was profiled in a study of shared clonotypes between healthy human individuals. The authors loaded 150 to 250 ng DNA, 30,000 to 35,000 T cell genomes, into sorted-subset replicate PCRs. Only in-frame clones appear in the TCRdb table, and some are missing; sequencing was by immunoSEQ multiplex PCR. Of about 870,000 clones in the sample, more than 85% were seen once. CDR3 length equals 13 residues. Trimming took off 3 bases at V and 5 bases at J, with 7 bases between the two ends. CDR1 WSHSY and CDR2 SAAADI come from the germline V gene. The naive CD8 subset, CD45RO-negative cells positively selected for CCR7, excluded terminally differentiated effector memory CD45RA+ cells.

This chain connects TRBV10-2 to TRBJ2-2; D may match TRBD1 or TRBD2 (5 bases each). The sequence was obtained from a man aged 30 to 39 in good health. Input material: naive CD8+ T cells sorted from blood. The CDR3 here is CASSDGGTGELFF. The CDR3 nucleotides read TGCGCCAGCAGTGATGGGGGAACCGGGGAGCTGTTTTTT.